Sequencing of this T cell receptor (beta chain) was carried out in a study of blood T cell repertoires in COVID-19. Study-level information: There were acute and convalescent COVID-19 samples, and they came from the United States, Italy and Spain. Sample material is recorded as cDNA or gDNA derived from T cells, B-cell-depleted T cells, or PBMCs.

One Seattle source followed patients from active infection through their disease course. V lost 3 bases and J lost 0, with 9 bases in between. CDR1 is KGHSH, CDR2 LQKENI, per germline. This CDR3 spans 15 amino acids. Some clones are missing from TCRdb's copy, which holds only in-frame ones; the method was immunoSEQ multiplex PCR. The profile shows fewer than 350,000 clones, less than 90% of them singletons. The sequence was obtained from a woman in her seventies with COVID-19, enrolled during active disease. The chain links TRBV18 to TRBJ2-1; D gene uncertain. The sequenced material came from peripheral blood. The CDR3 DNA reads TGTGCCAGCTCACCTGACACCACCTCCTACAATGAGCAGTTCTTC. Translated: CASSPDTTSYNEQFF. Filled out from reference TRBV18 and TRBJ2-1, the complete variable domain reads NAGVMQNPRHLVRRRGQEARLRCSPMKGHSHVYWYRQLPEEGLKFMVYLQKENIIDESGMPKERFSAEFPKEGPSILRIQQVVRGDSAAYFCASSPDTTSYNEQFFGPGTRLTVL.